Listed here are 21 T cell receptor beta chains from one sample, sequenced in a study of blood T cells in healthy people across ages. A J-beta primer mix and a sample-barcoded 5' primer were used in a second PCR of about 7 to 12 cycles. TCRdb processed the 5' RACE reads anew with MiXCR; each CDR3 protein has one entry. The sample carries about 1.6 million distinct CDR3 sequences, roughly a third recorded once. Sequencing was performed on blood. The receptors were sampled from a woman in her twenties or thirties in good health.

The chain's CDR3 is CAISEFGTITDTQYF. CDR3 nucleotides: TGTGCCATCAGTGAGTTCGGGACAATCACAGATACGCAGTATTTT. The V gene is TRBV10-3, the J gene TRBJ2-3, with D possibly being TRBD1 (6 bases). Germline CDR1 reads ENHRY; CDR2 reads SYGVKD. Trimming left V 1 base short and J 2 bases short, with 10 bases between. This CDR3 has 15 amino acids.

There are a few counts of this clonotype. This chain connects TRBV20-1 to TRBJ2-1, with 13 bases aligning to TRBD2. The CDR3 spans 15 residues. Losses at the gene ends were 6 bases for V and 5 bases for J; bases not matched to a gene: 7. The germline gives CDR1 DFQATT, CDR2 SNEGSKA (reference sequence). In DNA, the CDR3 is TGCAGTGCCGAACTAGCGGGAGGGCACAACAATGAGCAGTTCTTC. Its protein is CSAELAGGHNNEQFF.

In this sample, this clonotype turned up a few times. CDR3 DNA sequence: TGTGCCAGCTCACCACCGAAGCTAGCGGGACAAATCTCCTACAATGAGCAGTTCTTC. Amino acids: CASSPPKLAGQISYNEQFF. V is TRBV18 and J is TRBJ2-1; the match to TRBD2 covers 9 bases. The length of the CDR3 is 19 residues. Germline V gene sequence: CDR1 KGHSH, CDR2 LQKENI. V lost 0 bases and J lost 0; bases outside the gene matches: 9.

This clonotype was counted only a few times. The chain employs TRBV10-2 and TRBJ2-7, with D uncertain. The CDR3 spans 14 residues. Trimming pared 4 bases from V and 5 bases from J, leaving 15 bases between. From germline, CDR1 is WSHSY and CDR2 SAAADI. The CDR3 DNA follows: TGCGCCAGCAGTGGGATAGCCCTAGGGCACGAGCAGTACTTC. Encoded protein: CASSGIALGHEQYF.

The gene calls are TRBV20-1 and TRBJ2-7; 7 bases agree with TRBD1. This CDR3 region has 15 residues. Germline loops: CDR1 DFQATT, CDR2 SNEGSKA (reference sequence). J lost 0 bases, V lost 5 bases, and 10 bases had no gene match. CDR3 in amino acids: CSASASHRGSYEQYF. The CDR3 DNA sequence: TGCAGTGCTTCCGCGAGTCACAGGGGCTCCTACGAGCAGTACTTC.

This clonotype was seen more than once but under ten times. V and J are TRBV4-2 and TRBJ2-7; 8 bases map to TRBD2. The CDR3 is 18 amino acids. Germline V CDR1 and CDR2: LGHNA, YNFKEQ. V gave up 1 base and J gave up 2 bases; unmatched junction bases: 13. The CDR3 loop reads CASSQVNTISGGPYEQYF. CDR3 nucleotides: TGTGCCAGCAGCCAAGTAAACACTATCAGCGGGGGACCCTACGAGCAGTACTTC.

This clonotype has a handful of counts. The chain uses TRBV18 and TRBJ2-5; 8 bases line up with TRBD2. Germline V lookup: CDR1 KGHSH, CDR2 LQKENI. This CDR3 region has 16 residues. V shed 3 bases, J shed 3 bases, and the junction held 9 bases outside the gene matches. CDR3 protein: CASSPGAAAGEETQYF. CDR3 coding DNA: TGTGCCAGCTCACCTGGCGCTGCAGCGGGAGAAGAGACCCAGTACTTC. The variable domain in full, with the rest retrieved from reference TRBV18 and TRBJ2-5, is NAGVMQNPRHLVRRRGQEARLRCSPMKGHSHVYWYRQLPEEGLKFMVYLQKENIIDESGMPKERFSAEFPKEGPSILRIQQVVRGDSAAYFCASSPGAAAGEETQYFGPGTRLLVL.

The table lists this clonotype with a few counts. The chain has TRBV7-2 and TRBJ2-5; 8 positions agree with TRBD2. With V trimmed by 3 bases and J by 5 bases, 11 bases remained unmatched. This CDR3 spans 16 amino acids. The V gene's germline CDR1 is SGHTA and CDR2 FQGNSA. CDR3 sequence: CASSFATGTSWETQYF. The CDR3 DNA sequence: TGTGCCAGCAGCTTCGCAACCGGGACTAGTTGGGAGACCCAGTACTTC. Full variable domain (remainder filled in from reference TRBV7-2 and TRBJ2-5): GAGVSQSPSNKVTEKGKDVELRCDPISGHTALYWYRQSLGQGLEFLIYFQGNSAPDKSGLPSDRFSAERTGGSVSTLTIQRTQQEDSAVYLCASSFATGTSWETQYFGPGTRLLVL.

This clonotype has a single count. The rearrangement uses TRBV5-1 and TRBJ2-7; the match to TRBD2 covers 8 bases. There are 16 residues in the CDR3. The V segment lost 4 bases and the J segment 0 bases; nucleotides outside the gene matches: 9. Germline values: CDR1 SGHRS, CDR2 YFSETQ. The CDR3 sequence is CASSRGGSVVSYEQYF. CDR3 coding DNA: TGCGCCAGCAGCCGGGGGGGTAGTGTTGTCTCCTACGAGCAGTACTTC.

This clonotype appeared many times. The chain couples TRBV29-1 to TRBJ2-3; D gene ambiguous. V was cut by 4 bases and J by 4 bases, with 9 bases left in between. Germline CDR1 SQVTM, CDR2 ANQGSEA. The CDR3 sequence is 12 residues long. The DNA for the CDR3 is TGCAGCGTTGTCCCCTGGCCAGATACGCAGTATTTT. Its translation is CSVVPWPDTQYF.

There are many counts of this clonotype. This chain joins TRBV29-1 and TRBJ2-1; 7 bases match TRBD1. The CDR3 is made up of 14 amino acids. The trim removed 6 bases at V and 0 bases at J, leaving 5 bases unmatched. Per the germline V gene, CDR1 is SQVTM and CDR2 is ANQGSEA. CDR3 nucleotides: TGCAGCGTCCCCGACAGGGTCTCCTACAATGAGCAGTTCTTC. As protein: CSVPDRVSYNEQFF.

This clonotype appeared many times. The chain couples TRBV10-3 to TRBJ2-3; 9 nucleotides line up with TRBD2. This CDR3 has 15 residues. V gave up 5 bases and J gave up 1 base; unmatched junction bases: 4. CDR1 and CDR2 from the germline V gene are ENHRY and SYGVKD. CDR3 region: CAISRRGGGTDTQYF. The CDR3 DNA follows: TGTGCCATCAGTCGGCGGGGGGGCGGCACAGATACGCAGTATTTT.

This chain joins TRBV20-1 and TRBJ1-2; 9 nucleotides agree with TRBD1. Germline assignment: CDR1 DFQATT and CDR2 SNEGSKA (reference sequence). The CDR3 runs 12 residues. Germline trimming cut 6 bases from V and 8 bases from J; bases unmatched to any gene: 7. The CDR3 DNA is TGCAGTGCGGGACAGGGAATGGGCGGCTACACCTTC. Protein product: CSAGQGMGGYTF.

The V call is TRBV5-1, the J call TRBJ1-5; possible D gene TRBD1, 6 bases. The germline gives CDR1 SGHRS, CDR2 YFSETQ. Trimming removed 4 bases at V and 0 bases at J, with 11 bases between. The CDR3 totals 15 residues. Here the CDR3 reads CASSVRGGSNQPQHF. The DNA for the CDR3 is TGCGCCAGCAGCGTCAGGGGTGGTAGCAATCAGCCCCAGCATTTT.

V is TRBV4-1 and J is TRBJ1-1; D ambiguous. This CDR3 is 16 amino acids long. Germline V gives CDR1 MGHRA, CDR2 YSYEKL. Trimming removed 5 bases at V and 1 base at J, with 17 bases between. CDR3 bases: TGCGCCAGCAGCGGTGCATTCCCGCTAAGGAACACTGAAGCTTTCTTT. Protein sequence: CASSGAFPLRNTEAFF.

CDR3 coding DNA: TGCAGTGCTAGAGATCAGCGGGCAGGGGTTGCAGATACGCAGTATTTT. Protein: CSARDQRAGVADTQYF. V is TRBV20-1 and J is TRBJ2-3; D is possibly TRBD1 or TRBD2 (6 bases each). The V end lost 0 bases, the J end lost 4 bases, and 17 bases lay between the germline ends. The CDR3 spans 16 residues. The germline V gene encodes CDR1 DFQATT and CDR2 SNEGSKA (reference sequence).

This clonotype showed up many times. This sequence joins TRBV7-9 and TRBJ1-6; D is unclear. Trimming pared 1 base from V and 4 bases from J, leaving 5 bases between. Looked up from germline, CDR1 is SEHNR and CDR2 is FQNEAQ (reference sequence). The CDR3 runs 14 residues. The CDR3 sequence is CASSLEQYNSPLHF. In DNA form, the CDR3 reads TGTGCCAGCAGCTTAGAACAGTATAATTCACCCCTCCACTTT.

This chain joins TRBV7-9 and TRBJ2-3; no clear D gene. This CDR3 is 15 amino acids long. The ends were cut back, 1 base at V and 0 bases at J, with 8 bases in the middle. The germline gives CDR1 SEHNR, CDR2 FQNEAQ (reference sequence). The CDR3: CASSLELGSTDTQYF. The CDR3 DNA reads TGTGCCAGCAGCTTAGAGCTGGGGAGCACAGATACGCAGTATTTT.

The J gene is TRBJ2-2, the V gene TRBV5-6; 9 positions agree with TRBD2. J was trimmed by 1 base and V by 2 bases; bases with no gene match: 3. Germline V lookup: CDR1 SGHDT, CDR2 YYEEEE. The CDR3 loop spans 16 amino acids. CDR3 in amino acids: CASSFLAGMNTGELFF. The CDR3 region has the DNA TGTGCCAGCAGCTTCCTAGCGGGGATGAACACCGGGGAGCTGTTTTTT.

In this sample, this clonotype turned up a few times. V and J are TRBV9 and TRBJ2-7; TRBD1 matches 8 bases. The junction had 17 bases not matched to a gene; V was cut back by 0 bases and J by 0 bases. Germline CDR1 reads SGDLS; CDR2 reads YYNGEE. The CDR3 consists of 20 residues. CDR3 nucleotides: TGTGCCAGCAGCGTAGGAGTGAAGGGCCCGGGACAGGCCCTCTCCTACGAGCAGTACTTC. Translating gives CASSVGVKGPGQALSYEQYF.

This chain connects TRBV14 to TRBJ2-5; D uncertain. Trimming took off 1 base at V and 1 base at J, with 10 bases between the two ends. Germline V gene data show CDR1 as SGHDN and CDR2 as FVKESK. The CDR3 covers 15 residues. DNA for the CDR3: TGTGCCAGCAGCCAAGGGTTAGGACCCCAAGAGACCCAGTACTTC. This gives the protein CASSQGLGPQETQYF.